The rows below give T cell receptor beta chains drawn from one sample of a study of a mutant IDH1 vaccine in newly diagnosed glioma. Antigens for these TCRs are unknown. The data were produced by immunoSEQ multiplex PCR, yet TCRdb's version contains in-frame clones alone and is incomplete. The sample has tens of thousands of clones, roughly 92% seen once. Sample: PBMCs, taken from a glioma patient whose treatment included an IDH1 peptide vaccine. The source is a man in his fifties with glioma. CDR3s include the opening cysteine and the closing phenylalanine or tryptophan. Each record gives: V gene, clone size, D gene, J gene, CDR3 DNA, CDR3 protein. D genes are given only for firm matches. Only part of the rows carry a size: once, few, many, or a class if the clone is expanded.

>TRBV5-1|.|.|TRBJ2-2
TGCGCCAGCAGCTCCACCGGCCAAAGCCCCTTGAGGACCGGGGAGCTGTTTTTT
CASSSTGQSPLRTGELFF
>TRBV4-1|.|TRBD2|TRBJ2-7
TGCGCCAGCAGCCCACGCCATACTAGCGGGAGGTCCTACGAGCAGTACTTC
CASSPRHTSGRSYEQYF
>TRBV4-1|.|.|TRBJ2-7
TGCGCCAGCAGCGTCAACGTGGGGGCCGCTGAGTACGAGCAGTACTTC
CASSVNVGAAEYEQYF
>TRBV28|.|.|TRBJ2-7
TGTGCCAGCCAGTCCCCGAGCTCCTACGAGCAGTACTTC
CASQSPSSYEQYF
>TRBV9|.|.|TRBJ2-2
TGTGCCAGCAGCGCACATAACAGGAACACCGGGGAGCTGTTTTTT
CASSAHNRNTGELFF
>TRBV10-3|once|.|TRBJ2-1
TGTGCCATCAGTGAGGACCGACCCTCCTACAATGAGCAGTTCTTC
CAISEDRPSYNEQFF
>TRBV5-1|.|TRBD1|TRBJ2-7
TGCGCCAGCAGCTGGAGGGACAGGGAGAGCTCCTACGAGCAGTACTTC
CASSWRDRESSYEQYF
>TRBV4-1|.|.|TRBJ1-1
TGCGCCAGCAGCCAAGATCAGGCGGCAAGTTCTGAAGCTTTCTTT
CASSQDQAASSEAFF
>TRBV19|.|.|TRBJ1-3
TGTGCCAGTAGTATAGGGGACCGAAACTGGGACACCATATATTTT
CASSIGDRNWDTIYF
>TRBV5-4|.|.|TRBJ2-1
TGTGCCAGCAGCCCTGCCGCCGACAGGTCGGGAGGCAATGAGCAGTTCTTC
CASSPAADRSGGNEQFF
>TRBV21-1|.|.|TRBJ1-6
TGTGCCACCCTAGGGGGACGGTTCGATTCACCCCTCCACTTT
CATLGGRFDSPLHF
>TRBV25-1|.|TRBD2|TRBJ2-7
TGTGCCAGCAGTGACCGACTAGCGGGAGACGAGCAGTACTTC
CASSDRLAGDEQYF
>TRBV5-6|.|TRBD1|TRBJ1-2
TGTGCCAGCAGCTTTACTTGGGACAGGGCTAACTATGGCTACACCTTC
CASSFTWDRANYGYTF
>TRBV6-6|.|TRBD1|TRBJ2-5
TGTGCCAGCAGTACCGGGACAGGGGTGATGGGAGAGACCCAGTACTTC
CASSTGTGVMGETQYF
>TRBV18|once|.|TRBJ1-5
TGTGCCAGCTCACCCGGCAGGAACCGTGGGGGGGGAAATCAGCCCCAGCATTTT
CASSPGRNRGGGNQPQHF
>TRBV27|.|TRBD1|TRBJ2-6
TGTGCCAGCAGAAAGACAGGGGGTTGGGCTGGGGCCAACGTCCTGACTTTC
CASRKTGGWAGANVLTF
>TRBV7-2|.|.|TRBJ2-3
TGTGCCAGCAGCTTAGGAATCCAGTGGGCTACGGAAGATACGCAGTATTTT
CASSLGIQWATEDTQYF
>TRBV6-7|.|.|TRBJ2-5
TGTGCCAGCCAACAGGAGGTTGCAGAGACCCAGTACTTC
CASQQEVAETQYF
>TRBV27|.|.|TRBJ1-2
TGTGCCAGCAGTTTAAGACAGAACTATGGCTACACCTTC
CASSLRQNYGYTF
>TRBV6-5|.|TRBD2|TRBJ2-7
TGTGCCAGCAGTTCCGGGACTAGCGGCTACGAGCAGTACTTC
CASSSGTSGYEQYF
>TRBV9|.|.|TRBJ2-7
TGTGCCAGCAGCGTTGGGAGTGACAGTAGTTACGAGCAGTACTTC
CASSVGSDSSYEQYF
>TRBV19|.|TRBD1|TRBJ2-4
TGTGCCAGTAGTACGCCCTCTGGCGGGACAGGAGGCATTCAGTACTTC
CASSTPSGGTGGIQYF
>TRBV10-3|.|.|TRBJ2-3
TGTGCCATCAGTCAGGGCTATGATAGCACAGATACGCAGTATTTT
CAISQGYDSTDTQYF
>TRBV7-2|.|.|TRBJ2-1
TGTGCCAGCAGCCCACTAATCGTGGGCCGATACAATGAGCAGTTCTTC
CASSPLIVGRYNEQFF
>TRBV7-2|.|.|TRBJ2-6
TGTGCCAGCAGCTTTCGACAGCCTGGGGCCAACGTCCTGACTTTC
CASSFRQPGANVLTF
>TRBV15|.|.|TRBJ2-7
TGTGCCACCAGCAGAGGTGACGACGCGTACGAGCAGTACTTC
CATSRGDDAYEQYF
>TRBV27|medium-sized|.|TRBJ2-7
TGTGCCAGCAGTTTAAGGGGAGCCTACGAGCAGTACTTC
CASSLRGAYEQYF
>TRBV4-3|.|.|TRBJ1-4
TGCGCCAGCAGCCAAGGTCGGGCCTGGGGTTTT
CASSQGRAWGF
>TRBV5-4|.|.|TRBJ2-5
TGTGCCAGCAGCTTGCCGGGGTCGGGGACCCAGTACTTC
CASSLPGSGTQYF
>TRBV9|.|TRBD1|TRBJ1-1
TGTGCCAGCAGCGTGACAGGGTCTTTTATTGGCACTGAAGCTTTCTTT
CASSVTGSFIGTEAFF
>TRBV19|.|.|TRBJ2-3
TGTGCCAGTAGTCCCCGAAGACAGTATACGCAGTATTTT
CASSPRRQYTQYF
>TRBV6-5|.|TRBD2|TRBJ2-1
TGTGCCAGCAGGGGGACTAGCGGATACAATGAGCAGTTCTTC
CASRGTSGYNEQFF
>TRBV7-8|.|.|TRBJ1-6
TGTGCCAGCAGCCGTACGGACAGCATCCACTATAATTCACCCCTCCACTTT
CASSRTDSIHYNSPLHF
>TRBV5-5|.|TRBD1|TRBJ1-6
TGTGCCAGCAGCTACGGTGGACAGGGAGCCTATAATTCACCCCTCCACTTT
CASSYGGQGAYNSPLHF